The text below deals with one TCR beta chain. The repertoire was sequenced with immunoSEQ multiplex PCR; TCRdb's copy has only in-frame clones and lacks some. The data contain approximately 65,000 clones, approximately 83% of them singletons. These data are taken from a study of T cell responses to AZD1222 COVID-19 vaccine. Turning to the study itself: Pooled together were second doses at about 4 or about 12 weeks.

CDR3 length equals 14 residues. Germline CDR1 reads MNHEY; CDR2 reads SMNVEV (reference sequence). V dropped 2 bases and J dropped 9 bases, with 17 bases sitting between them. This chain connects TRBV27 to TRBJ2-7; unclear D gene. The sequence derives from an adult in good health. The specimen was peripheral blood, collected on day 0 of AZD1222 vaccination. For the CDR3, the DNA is TGTGCCAGCAGTTTAGGGTCAGGTTCCCTAGGGCAGTACTTC. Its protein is CASSLGSGSLGQYF.